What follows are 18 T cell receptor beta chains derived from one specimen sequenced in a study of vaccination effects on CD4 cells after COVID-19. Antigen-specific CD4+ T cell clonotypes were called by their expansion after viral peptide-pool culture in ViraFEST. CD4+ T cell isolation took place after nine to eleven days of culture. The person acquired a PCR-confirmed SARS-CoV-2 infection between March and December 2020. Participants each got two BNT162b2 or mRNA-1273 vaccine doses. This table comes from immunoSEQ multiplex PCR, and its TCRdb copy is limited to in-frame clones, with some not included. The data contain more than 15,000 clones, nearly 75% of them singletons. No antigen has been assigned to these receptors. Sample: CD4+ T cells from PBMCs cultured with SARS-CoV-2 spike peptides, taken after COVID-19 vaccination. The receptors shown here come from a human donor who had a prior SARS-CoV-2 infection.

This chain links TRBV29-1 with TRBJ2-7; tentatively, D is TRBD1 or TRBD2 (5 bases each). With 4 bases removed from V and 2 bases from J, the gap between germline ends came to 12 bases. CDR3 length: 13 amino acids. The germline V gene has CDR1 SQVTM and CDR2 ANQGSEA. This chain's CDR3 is CSVAGPPPYEQYF. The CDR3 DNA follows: TGCAGCGTTGCGGGGCCCCCCCCCTACGAGCAGTACTTC.

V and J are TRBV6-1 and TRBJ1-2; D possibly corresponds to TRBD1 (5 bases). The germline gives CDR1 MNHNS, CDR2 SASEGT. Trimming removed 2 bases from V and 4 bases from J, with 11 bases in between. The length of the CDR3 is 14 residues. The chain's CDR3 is CASSELGGVYGYTF. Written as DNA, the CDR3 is TGTGCCAGCAGTGAATTGGGGGGGGTCTATGGCTACACCTTC.

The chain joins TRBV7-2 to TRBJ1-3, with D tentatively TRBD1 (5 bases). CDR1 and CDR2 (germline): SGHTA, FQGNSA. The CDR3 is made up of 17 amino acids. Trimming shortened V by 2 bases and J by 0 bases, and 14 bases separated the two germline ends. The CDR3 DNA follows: TGTGCCAGCAGCTTACAAGGGACCGCAATCTCTGGAAACACCATATATTTT. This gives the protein CASSLQGTAISGNTIYF.

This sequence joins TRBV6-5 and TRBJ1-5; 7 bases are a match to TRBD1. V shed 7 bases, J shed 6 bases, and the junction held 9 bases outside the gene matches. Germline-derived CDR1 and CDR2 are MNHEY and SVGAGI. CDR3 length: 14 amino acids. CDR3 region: CASTGGRVGQPQHF. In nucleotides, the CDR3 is TGTGCCAGCACAGGGGGGCGGGTGGGTCAGCCCCAGCATTTT.

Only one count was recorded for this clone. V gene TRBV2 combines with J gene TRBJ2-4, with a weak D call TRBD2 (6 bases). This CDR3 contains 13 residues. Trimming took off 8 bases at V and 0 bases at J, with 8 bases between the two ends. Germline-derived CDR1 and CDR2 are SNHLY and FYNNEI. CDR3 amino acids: CASREKAKNIQYF. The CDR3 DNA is TGTGCCAGCCGGGAGAAAGCCAAAAACATTCAGTACTTC.

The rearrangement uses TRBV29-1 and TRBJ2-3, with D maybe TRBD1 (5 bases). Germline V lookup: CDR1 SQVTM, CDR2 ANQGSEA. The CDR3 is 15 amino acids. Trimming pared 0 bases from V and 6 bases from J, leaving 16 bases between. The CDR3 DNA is TGCAGCGTTGAAGACAGGGCTTTGTCTCCGGATACGCAGTATTTT. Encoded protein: CSVEDRALSPDTQYF.

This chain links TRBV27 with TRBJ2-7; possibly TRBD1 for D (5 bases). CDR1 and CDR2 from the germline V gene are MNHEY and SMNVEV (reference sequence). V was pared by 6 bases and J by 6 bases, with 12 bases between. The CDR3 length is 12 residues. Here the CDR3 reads CASRGPRPEQYF. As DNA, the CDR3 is TGTGCCAGCAGGGGGCCTCGGCCCGAGCAGTACTTC.

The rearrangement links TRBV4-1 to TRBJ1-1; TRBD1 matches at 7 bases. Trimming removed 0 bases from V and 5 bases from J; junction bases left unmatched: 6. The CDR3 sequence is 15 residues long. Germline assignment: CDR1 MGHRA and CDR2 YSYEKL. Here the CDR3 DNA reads TGCGCCAGCAGCCAAGACACAGGGGATGGGACTGAAGCTTTCTTT. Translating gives CASSQDTGDGTEAFF.

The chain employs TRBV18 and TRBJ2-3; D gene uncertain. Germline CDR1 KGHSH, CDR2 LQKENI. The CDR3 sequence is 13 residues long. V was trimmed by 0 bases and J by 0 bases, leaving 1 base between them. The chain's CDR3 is CASSPPSTDTQYF. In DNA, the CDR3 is TGTGCCAGCTCACCACCTAGCACAGATACGCAGTATTTT.

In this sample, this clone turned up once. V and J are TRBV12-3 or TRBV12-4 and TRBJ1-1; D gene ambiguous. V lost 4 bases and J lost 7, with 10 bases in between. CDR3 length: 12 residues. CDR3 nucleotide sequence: TGTGCCAGCAGTTCAAACGGGCTTGAAGCTTTCTTT. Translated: CASSSNGLEAFF.

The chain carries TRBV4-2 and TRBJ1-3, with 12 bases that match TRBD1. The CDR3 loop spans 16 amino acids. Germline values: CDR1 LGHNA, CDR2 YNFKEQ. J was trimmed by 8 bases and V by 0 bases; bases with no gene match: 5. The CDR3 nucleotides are TGTGCCAGCAGCCAAGATTGGGGACAGGGGGCGGACACCATATATTTT. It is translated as CASSQDWGQGADTIYF.

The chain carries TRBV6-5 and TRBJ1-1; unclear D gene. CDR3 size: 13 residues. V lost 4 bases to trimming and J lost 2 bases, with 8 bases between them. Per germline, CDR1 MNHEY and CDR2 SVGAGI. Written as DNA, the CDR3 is TGTGCCAGCAGTTCCCAGATTAACACTGAAGCTTTCTTT. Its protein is CASSSQINTEAFF.

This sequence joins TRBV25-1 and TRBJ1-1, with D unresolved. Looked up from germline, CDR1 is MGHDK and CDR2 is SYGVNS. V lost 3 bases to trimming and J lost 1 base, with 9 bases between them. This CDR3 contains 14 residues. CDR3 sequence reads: CASSDQRTNTEAFF. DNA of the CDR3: TGTGCCAGCAGTGATCAGCGCACGAACACTGAAGCTTTCTTT.

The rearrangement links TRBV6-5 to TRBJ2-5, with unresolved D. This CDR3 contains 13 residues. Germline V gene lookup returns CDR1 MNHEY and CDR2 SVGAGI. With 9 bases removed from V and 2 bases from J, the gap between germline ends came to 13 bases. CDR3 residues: CASRRVPQETQYF. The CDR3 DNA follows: TGTGCCAGTAGAAGGGTCCCTCAAGAGACCCAGTACTTC.

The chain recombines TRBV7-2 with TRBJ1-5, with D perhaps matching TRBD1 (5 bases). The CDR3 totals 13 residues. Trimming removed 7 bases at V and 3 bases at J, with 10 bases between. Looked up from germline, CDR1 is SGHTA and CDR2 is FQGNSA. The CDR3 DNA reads TGTGCCAGCAAGGGGAATAACAATCAGCCCCAGCATTTT. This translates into CASKGNNNQPQHF. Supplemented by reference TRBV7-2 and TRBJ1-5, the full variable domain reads GAGVSQSPSNKVTEKGKDVELRCDPISGHTALYWYRQSLGQGLEFLIYFQGNSAPDKSGLPSDRFSAERTGGSVSTLTIQRTQQEDSAVYLCASKGNNNQPQHFGDGTRLSIL.

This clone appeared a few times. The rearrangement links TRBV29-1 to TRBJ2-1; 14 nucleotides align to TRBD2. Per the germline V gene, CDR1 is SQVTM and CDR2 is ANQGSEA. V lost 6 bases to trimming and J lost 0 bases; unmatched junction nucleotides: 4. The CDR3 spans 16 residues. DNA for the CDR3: TGCAGCGTCCTAGGGACTAGCGGGAGCTCCTACAATGAGCAGTTCTTC. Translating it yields CSVLGTSGSSYNEQFF.

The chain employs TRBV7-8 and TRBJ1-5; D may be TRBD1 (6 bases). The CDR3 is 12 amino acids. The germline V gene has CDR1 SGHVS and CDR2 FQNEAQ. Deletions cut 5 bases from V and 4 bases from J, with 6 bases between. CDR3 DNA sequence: TGTGCCAGCAGCAGGGGGAATCAGCCCCAGCATTTT. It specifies CASSRGNQPQHF. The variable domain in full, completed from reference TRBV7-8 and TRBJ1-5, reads GAGVSQSPRYKVAKRGQDVALRCDPISGHVSLFWYQQALGQGPEFLTYFQNEAQLDKSGLPSDRFFAERPEGSVSTLKIQRTQQEDSAVYLCASSRGNQPQHFGDGTRLSIL.

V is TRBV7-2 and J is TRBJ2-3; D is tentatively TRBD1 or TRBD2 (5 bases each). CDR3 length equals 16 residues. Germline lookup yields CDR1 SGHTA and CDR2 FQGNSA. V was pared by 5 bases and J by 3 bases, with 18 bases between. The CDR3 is CASSPPGPIRTDTQYF. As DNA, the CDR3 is TGTGCCAGCAGCCCTCCGGGACCCATAAGGACAGATACGCAGTATTTT.